The 26 T cell receptor beta chains presented below share a single source sample, sequenced in a study of naive and memory T cell subsets. Two oligonucleotides, mixed equimolar, formed the beta constant-region primer covering TRBC1 and TRBC2. TCRdb ran MiXCR on the UMI-ligation and nested PCR reads and lists one entry per CDR3 protein. Seen here are 75,000 to 85,000 distinct CDR3 sequences, around 13% observed once, and the top ten hold about 0.9%. The sample taken for sequencing was central memory CD4+ T cells from blood. The receptors derive from a human donor in good health.

This clonotype was detected many times. This chain links TRBV20-1 with TRBJ2-3, with 8 positions matching TRBD2. Germline lookup yields CDR1 DFQATT and CDR2 SNEGSKA (reference sequence). The CDR3 consists of 15 residues. V was pared by 2 bases and J by 4 bases, with 8 bases of the junction left unmatched. As DNA, the CDR3 is TGCAGTGCTAGAAGCCAAGCGGGAGCCGCAGATACGCAGTATTTT. It encodes CSARSQAGAADTQYF.

This clonotype has just a few counts. V and J are TRBV4-2 and TRBJ1-4; D perhaps matches TRBD1 (5 bases). The germline V and J ends were trimmed by 4 bases and 12 bases, with 15 bases remaining between them. The CDR3 totals 13 residues. CDR1 and CDR2 (germline): LGHNA, YNFKEQ. CDR3: CASSPGALRELFF. The CDR3 DNA sequence: TGTGCCAGCAGCCCCGGGGCTCTGCGGGAACTGTTTTTT.

This clonotype was detected ten times or more. The chain employs TRBV3-1 and TRBJ2-7, with D unclear. The CDR3 spans 14 residues. Germline CDR1 LGHDT, CDR2 YNNKEL (reference sequence). Trimming removed 1 base at V and 7 bases at J, with 14 bases between. The CDR3 DNA reads as TGTGCCAGCAGCCAAGGAGATCCAGTTAGGGAGCAGTACTTC. Protein product: CASSQGDPVREQYF.

This clonotype was counted at least ten times. The CDR3 DNA reads as TGTGCCAGCAGCTCCCACCCGACTCTCCCAGGCGGGGAGCTGTTTTTT. Translation: CASSSHPTLPGGELFF. This chain uses TRBV7-7 with TRBJ2-2; D not certain. CDR1 SSHAT and CDR2 FNYEAQ come from the germline V gene (reference sequence). The CDR3 totals 16 residues. The V and J ends lost 4 bases and 7 bases respectively, with 19 bases between them.

This clonotype occurred a few times. The rearrangement links TRBV5-4 to TRBJ2-1; 9 bases match TRBD2. The CDR3 is made up of 15 amino acids. Losses at the gene ends were 6 bases for V and 7 bases for J; bases not matched to a gene: 11. Germline V gives CDR1 SGHNT, CDR2 YYREEE (reference sequence). As DNA, the CDR3 is TGTGCCAGCATCCAGAGCGGGGGGAGTCGTAATGAGCAGTTCTTC. This encodes CASIQSGGSRNEQFF.

This clonotype showed up just a few times. The genes are TRBV7-8 and TRBJ2-5; TRBD1 agrees at 10 bases. Germline trimming cut 6 bases from V and 5 bases from J; bases unmatched to any gene: 3. The CDR3 is made up of 13 amino acids. Germline loops: CDR1 SGHVS, CDR2 FQNEAQ. DNA for the CDR3: TGTGCCAGCAGTCAGGGACAGGGGGAGACCCAGTACTTC. Protein product: CASSQGQGETQYF.

This chain links TRBV14 with TRBJ2-3; D is possibly TRBD1 (6 bases). CDR1 SGHDN and CDR2 FVKESK come from the germline V gene. With 3 bases removed from V and 2 bases from J, the gap between germline ends came to 15 bases. This CDR3 is built from 16 residues. The CDR3 loop is CASSQDQRGSTDTQYF. CDR3 DNA sequence: TGTGCCAGCAGCCAGGACCAGAGGGGGTCCACAGATACGCAGTATTTT.

The chain joins TRBV10-2 to TRBJ2-5, with TRBD2 identical over 9 bases. Germline V lookup: CDR1 WSHSY, CDR2 SAAADI. The CDR3 consists of 15 residues. The junction had 8 bases not matched to a gene; V was cut back by 7 bases and J by 2 bases. CDR3 sequence reads: CASKPLAGPQETQYF. The CDR3 DNA reads TGCGCCAGCAAGCCCCTAGCGGGACCTCAAGAGACCCAGTACTTC.

This clonotype was recorded many times. This chain links TRBV20-1 with TRBJ1-2; 7 nucleotides align to TRBD1. The junction had 3 bases not matched to a gene; V was cut back by 3 bases and J by 2 bases. The CDR3 spans 13 residues. Germline CDR1 and CDR2: DFQATT and SNEGSKA (reference sequence). The CDR3 is CSARRDRNYGYTF. The CDR3 DNA is TGCAGTGCTAGGCGGGACAGAAACTATGGCTACACCTTC.

This clonotype came up a few times. The chain uses TRBV7-9 and TRBJ2-1; D might be TRBD1 or TRBD2, each matching 5 bases. The CDR3 runs to 15 residues. CDR1 is SEHNR, CDR2 FQNEAQ, per germline (reference sequence). V lost 6 bases to trimming and J lost 7 bases, with 19 bases between them. The CDR3 DNA sequence: TGTGCCAGCAGGCTCTCCGGGGCGCCCGAAAATGAGCAGTTCTTC. Translation gives CASRLSGAPENEQFF.

The gene calls are TRBV12-3 or TRBV12-4 and TRBJ2-5; D is unclear. The germline V and J ends were trimmed by 1 base and 7 bases, with 19 bases remaining between them. This CDR3 comprises 16 residues. The CDR3 loop reads CASSLVRAPNYGTQYF. CDR3 in DNA: TGTGCCAGCAGTTTAGTGCGAGCCCCGAATTACGGGACCCAGTACTTC.

This clonotype was found a few times. V gene TRBV20-1 combines with J gene TRBJ2-3; D is perhaps TRBD2 (5 bases). V lost 7 bases to trimming and J lost 1 base, with 21 bases between them. Germline V gene sequence: CDR1 DFQATT, CDR2 SNEGSKA (reference sequence). CDR3 length: 16 amino acids. CDR3 sequence reads: CSVRVPPGFGTDTQYF. DNA of the CDR3: TGCAGTGTCAGAGTCCCCCCGGGGTTTGGCACAGATACGCAGTATTTT.

The chain employs TRBV10-3 and TRBJ2-1, with TRBD2 identical over 9 bases. Germline CDR1 ENHRY, CDR2 SYGVKD. The ends lost 11 bases at V and 6 bases at J; junction bases unmatched: 2. The CDR3 is 11 amino acids. For the CDR3, the DNA is TGTGCCGTAGCGGGAGCCAATGAGCAGTTCTTC. This encodes CAVAGANEQFF.

The chain uses TRBV29-1 and TRBJ2-1, with D uncertain. Deletions cut 4 bases from V and 4 bases from J, with 8 bases between. Germline V gives CDR1 SQVTM, CDR2 ANQGSEA. The CDR3 totals 12 residues. The CDR3 nucleotides are TGCAGCGTTGGTGCTAGGTACAATGAGCAGTTCTTC. Residues: CSVGARYNEQFF.

The V and J genes are TRBV5-4 and TRBJ2-3, with TRBD2 matching 9 bases. Losses at the gene ends were 2 bases for V and 4 bases for J; bases not matched to a gene: 2. Germline assignment: CDR1 SGHNT and CDR2 YYREEE (reference sequence). The CDR3 is 14 residues long. The chain's CDR3 is CASSLAGGSDTQYF. CDR3 nucleotide sequence: TGTGCCAGCAGCTTAGCGGGAGGTTCAGATACGCAGTATTTT.

The chain joins TRBV19 to TRBJ2-6, with 8 bases fitting TRBD2. CDR3 size: 20 residues. The germline V gene encodes CDR1 LNHDA and CDR2 SQIVND (reference sequence). V was pared by 3 bases and J by 2 bases, with 15 bases of the junction left unmatched. Written as DNA, the CDR3 is TGTGCCAGTAGTATTAGGTCGGGGGGGCGCGTCGGCCCTGGGGCCAACGTCCTGACTTTC. Translated, it gives CASSIRSGGRVGPGANVLTF. Using reference TRBV19 and TRBJ2-6 for the parts outside the CDR3, the full variable domain is DGGITQSPKYLFRKEGQNVTLSCEQNLNHDAMYWYRQDPGQGLRLIYYSQIVNDFQKGDIAEGYSVSREKKESFPLTVTSAQKNPTAFYLCASSIRSGGRVGPGANVLTFGAGSRLTVL.

The sample holds many counts of this clonotype. The V and J genes are TRBV4-1 and TRBJ2-7; 7 bases map to TRBD2. The V and J ends lost 0 bases and 3 bases, in that order; junction bases with no gene match: 5. Germline V gene data show CDR1 as MGHRA and CDR2 as YSYEKL. The CDR3 totals 15 residues. The CDR3 region is CASSQEVGDYYEQYF. The CDR3 DNA is TGCGCCAGCAGCCAAGAAGTAGGGGACTACTACGAGCAGTACTTC.

The gene calls are TRBV12-3 or TRBV12-4 and TRBJ2-7, with no clear D. V lost 6 bases and J 4 bases, leaving 10 bases between the germline ends. This CDR3 contains 12 residues. The CDR3 nucleotides are TGTGCCAGCAGCCCGAGGTCGTACGAGCAGTACTTC. Its protein product is CASSPRSYEQYF.

Notes on this clonotype: With a much larger clone just one base away, this may be a read error. This chain joins TRBV7-2 and TRBJ1-4, with D possibly TRBD1 on 5 matching bases. Trimming shortened V by 4 bases and J by 5 bases, and 11 bases separated the two germline ends. The CDR3 is 14 residues long. Germline V lookup: CDR1 SGHTA, CDR2 FQGNSA. DNA of the CDR3: TGTGCCAGCAGCTCGAGACGGACAAATGAAAAACTGTTTTTT. Translation gives CASSSRRTNEKLFF.

This clonotype has ten or more counts. The chain has TRBV7-9 and TRBJ1-1; 8 positions match TRBD1. Germline loops: CDR1 SEHNR, CDR2 FQNEAQ (reference sequence). The CDR3 spans 15 residues. Trimming cost V 3 bases and J 5 bases; bases outside gene matches: 8. In nucleotides, the CDR3 is TGTGCCAGCAGCTTCACCCTTACAGGGGGAACTGAAGCTTTCTTT. Translated: CASSFTLTGGTEAFF.

This clonotype was detected a few times. This chain links TRBV2 with TRBJ2-2, with 8 positions matching TRBD2. Trimming took 5 bases from V and 3 from J; bases not matched to a gene: 2. This CDR3 has 14 amino acids. The germline V gene has CDR1 SNHLY and CDR2 FYNNEI. Here the CDR3 reads CASSRAGDTGELFF. CDR3 coding DNA: TGTGCCAGCAGTAGAGCGGGAGACACCGGGGAGCTGTTTTTT.

The table lists this clonotype with many counts. The chain uses TRBV9 and TRBJ2-6, with D tentatively TRBD1 (5 bases). V gave up 3 bases and J gave up 2 bases, with 9 bases separating them. Germline assignment: CDR1 SGDLS and CDR2 YYNGEE. The CDR3 has 15 residues. The CDR3 bases are TGTGCCAGCAGCGACGACAGACCTGGGGCCAACGTCCTGACTTTC. This translates into CASSDDRPGANVLTF.

This clonotype was counted between two and nine times. The chain has TRBV6-1 and TRBJ2-3; no clear D gene. Trimming cost V 3 bases and J 12 bases, with 16 bases left between them. Germline CDR1 and CDR2: MNHNS and SASEGT. The CDR3 is 13 amino acids. CDR3 sequence: CASSDNRASPQYF. The CDR3 DNA reads TGTGCCAGCAGTGACAACCGGGCGTCCCCTCAGTATTTT.

In its sample, this clonotype was seen a few times. The CDR3 sequence: CASSLPRSYEQYF. CDR3 in DNA: TGTGCCAGCAGCTTACCCCGGAGTTACGAGCAGTACTTC. The genes are TRBV7-2 and TRBJ2-7; D call uncertain. The CDR3 runs to 13 residues. The V gene lost 2 bases and the J gene lost 4 bases, with 9 bases spanning the gap. Germline V gene sequence: CDR1 SGHTA, CDR2 FQGNSA.

The genes are TRBV4-3 and TRBJ2-3; D gene ambiguous. V was clipped by 0 bases and J by 6 bases, with 7 bases between them. In germline, CDR1 is LGHNA, CDR2 YSLEER. This CDR3 region has 13 residues. In DNA form, the CDR3 reads TGCGCCAGCAGCCAAGACACCAGGGATACGCAGTATTTT. This gives the protein CASSQDTRDTQYF.

This clonotype turned up a few times. J is TRBJ1-4 and V is TRBV29-1, with D possibly matching TRBD1 (6 bases). CDR1 and CDR2 (germline): SQVTM, ANQGSEA. Trimming shortened V by 0 bases and J by 11 bases, and 19 bases separated the two germline ends. The CDR3 is 15 amino acids. The CDR3 loop reads CSVEDGEGVWGKLFF. The DNA for the CDR3 is TGCAGCGTTGAAGACGGAGAGGGGGTCTGGGGGAAACTGTTTTTT.